A single sample is the source of the 13 T cell receptor beta chains below, sequenced in a study of T cells after yellow fever vaccination. TCRdb re-called the 5' RACE reads with MiXCR, one entry per CDR3 protein. The table has 25,000 to 35,000 distinct CDR3 sequences, 5.5% to 8% seen once; the top ten hold 25%. The specimen was PBMCs, either bulk or a sorted T-cell subset (CD4+, CD8+, memory, or dextramer-sorted; not recorded which), collected on the day of the yellow fever booster vaccination. These receptors were collected from a man aged 25-45 years who received the YFV17D yellow fever vaccine.

This clonotype was observed at least ten times. The rearrangement joins TRBV4-3 to TRBJ2-5, with TRBD2 matching over 9 bases. This CDR3 comprises 15 residues. The V gene's germline CDR1 is LGHNA and CDR2 YSLEER. The V segment lost 1 base and the J segment 5 bases; nucleotides outside the gene matches: 5. Here the CDR3 DNA reads TGCGCCAGCAGCCAAGTGCGGGAGGGGTACGAGACCCAGTACTTC. It translates to CASSQVREGYETQYF.

This clonotype was observed many times. The chain links TRBV11-2 to TRBJ2-1, with D perhaps TRBD1 (5 bases). The CDR3 extends over 13 amino acids. The germline gives CDR1 SGHAT, CDR2 FQNNGV. The V end was cut by 4 bases, the J end by 7 bases, with 11 bases between. As DNA, the CDR3 is TGTGCCAGCAGCTCGCAGGGCTTAAATGAGCAGTTCTTC. It encodes CASSSQGLNEQFF.

The rearrangement joins TRBV19 to TRBJ2-7, with D maybe TRBD2 (7 bases). The CDR3 has 15 amino acids. Germline V lookup: CDR1 LNHDA, CDR2 SQIVND (reference sequence). Trimming removed 3 bases at V and 2 bases at J, with 14 bases between. CDR3 residues: CASSISGTSPYEQYF. As DNA, the CDR3 is TGTGCCAGTAGTATCAGCGGGACATCACCCTACGAGCAGTACTTC.

This clonotype was counted many times. The chain couples TRBV15 to TRBJ1-5, with TRBD1 as a possible D gene (6 bases). The CDR3 runs 15 residues. Trimming took 6 bases from V and 0 from J, leaving 12 bases between them. Looked up from germline, CDR1 is LNHNV and CDR2 is YYDKDF (reference sequence). The CDR3 region has the DNA TGTGCCACCAGGTTAGGGGGAAATAGCAATCAGCCCCAGCATTTT. Its translation: CATRLGGNSNQPQHF.

This clonotype was seen at least ten times. The genes are TRBV6-2 or TRBV6-3 and TRBJ1-2; tentatively, D is TRBD1 (5 bases). V was clipped by 8 bases and J by 8 bases, with 18 bases between them. The germline V gene has CDR1 MNHEY and CDR2 SVGEGT. The CDR3 length is 13 residues. Here the CDR3 reads CASGRGTEQGYTF. Written as DNA, the CDR3 is TGTGCCAGCGGTCGGGGGACTGAGCAAGGCTACACCTTC.

Turning to this clonotype: Just one base apart from a much larger clone, this may be a read error. The chain recombines TRBV6-1 with TRBJ2-7; possibly TRBD1 for D (6 bases). Germline assignment: CDR1 MNHNS and CDR2 SASEGT. The V end was cut by 10 bases, the J end by 6 bases, with 19 bases between. This CDR3 is built from 13 residues. The CDR3 spells CATIQQGSSEQYF. In DNA form, the CDR3 reads TGTGCCACCATTCAACAGGGAAGTTCCGAGCAGTACTTC.

This clonotype was detected many times. This sequence joins TRBV6-2 or TRBV6-3 and TRBJ2-2, with TRBD2 as a possible D gene (5 bases). CDR3 size: 14 residues. CDR1 and CDR2 from the germline V gene are MNHEY and SVGEGT. Trimming removed 8 bases from V and 3 bases from J, with 13 bases in between. CDR3 residues: CASSEDGDTGELFF. DNA for the CDR3: TGTGCCAGCTCTGAGGACGGGGACACCGGGGAGCTGTTTTTT.

This clonotype was recorded at least ten times. The CDR3 sequence is CSCSSGGLNYGYTF. CDR3 coding DNA: TGCAGTTGCTCTTCGGGGGGACTTAACTATGGCTACACCTTC. The chain links TRBV20-1 to TRBJ1-2; D might be TRBD1 (5 bases). V lost 8 bases, J lost 1 base, and 17 bases lay in between. In germline, CDR1 is DFQATT, CDR2 SNEGSKA (reference sequence). The CDR3 is made up of 14 amino acids.

This clonotype has a count of ten or more. The chain joins TRBV10-3 to TRBJ2-4, with D unclear. In germline, CDR1 is ENHRY, CDR2 SYGVKD. This CDR3 spans 17 amino acids. The V end lost 0 bases, the J end lost 1 base, and 13 bases lay between the germline ends. The CDR3 DNA sequence: TGTGCCATCAGTGAGTCTTATGGAGACGCGGCCAAAAACATTCAGTACTTC. It yields the protein CAISESYGDAAKNIQYF.

In its sample, this clonotype was seen a few times. The rearrangement links TRBV19 to TRBJ1-3; D possibly corresponds to TRBD1 (5 bases). This CDR3 has 16 residues. With 2 bases removed from V and 0 bases from J, the gap between germline ends came to 11 bases. Germline values: CDR1 LNHDA, CDR2 SQIVND (reference sequence). The CDR3 bases are TGTGCCAGTAGTATACTCAACAGGAACTCTGGAAACACCATATATTTT. As protein: CASSILNRNSGNTIYF.

This sequence joins TRBV15 and TRBJ2-1; 11 bases agree with TRBD1. The CDR3 has 15 amino acids. V lost 5 bases and J lost 5; bases outside the gene matches: 5. Germline V lookup: CDR1 LNHNV, CDR2 YYDKDF (reference sequence). The CDR3 protein is CATSFGQGANNEQFF. The CDR3 nucleotides are TGTGCCACCAGCTTCGGACAGGGGGCGAACAATGAGCAGTTCTTC.

This chain uses TRBV5-4 with TRBJ1-4, with D possibly being TRBD1 (5 bases). V lost 4 bases, J lost 0 bases, and 10 bases lay in between. The CDR3 has 15 amino acids. Germline lookup yields CDR1 SGHNT and CDR2 YYREEE (reference sequence). The CDR3 DNA reads as TGTGCCAGCAGCCAAGACAGTTCAACTAATGAAAAACTGTTTTTT. It translates to CASSQDSSTNEKLFF.

J is TRBJ1-1 and V is TRBV7-9; D is unresolved. Germline V gene sequence: CDR1 SEHNR, CDR2 FQNEAQ (reference sequence). V gave up 7 bases and J gave up 8 bases, with 11 bases separating them. The CDR3 covers 11 residues. The CDR3: CASTMSGEAFF. For the CDR3, the DNA is TGTGCCAGCACCATGAGCGGAGAAGCTTTCTTT. Looking up the rest from reference TRBV7-9 and TRBJ1-1 gives the full variable domain: DTGVSQNPRHKITKRGQNVTFRCDPISEHNRLYWYRQTLGQGPEFLTYFQNEAQLEKSRLLSDRFSAERPKGSFSTLEIQRTEQGDSAMYLCASTMSGEAFFGQGTRLTVV.